Below are 24 T cell receptor beta chains sequenced from a single sample in a study of cytomegalovirus exposure and HLA in healthy donors. Use of 60 Vbeta and 13 Jbeta primers characterized the PCR. TCRdb's copy holds only in-frame clones and misses some; the assay was immunoSEQ multiplex PCR. The sample has 200,000 to 300,000 clones; 82% are singletons. Sequenced material: PBMCs. The source is a woman aged 35 to 49 in good health and CMV-seropositive.

The V call is TRBV7-2, the J call TRBJ2-1, with 8 nucleotides matching TRBD2. The CDR3 consists of 16 residues. Trimming took 5 bases from V and 3 from J; bases not matched to a gene: 9. CDR1 and CDR2 (germline): SGHTA, FQGNSA. Written as DNA, the CDR3 is TGTGCCAGCAGCCCCTCCCGGGGGGGTGGCTACAATGAGCAGTTCTTC. Translated, it gives CASSPSRGGGYNEQFF.

The chain combines TRBV4-1 with TRBJ1-2; the D gene is possibly TRBD1 (6 bases). The CDR3 is 15 residues long. CDR1 and CDR2 from the germline V gene are MGHRA and YSYEKL. Trimming pared 0 bases from V and 5 bases from J, leaving 13 bases between. CDR3 bases: TGCGCCAGCAGCCAAGATGGGGGGGCTCAATATGGCTACACCTTC. Protein product: CASSQDGGAQYGYTF.

V usage is TRBV29-1 and J usage is TRBJ2-5; 11 bases are shared with TRBD2. The last part of the DNA fits TRBJ2-7 better; the J call may be wrong. The CDR3 spans 14 residues. Germline CDR1 reads SQVTM; CDR2 reads ANQGSEA. This CDR3 reads CSVLDSGGDYEQYF. The CDR3 coding sequence is TGCAGCGTTCTGGATAGCGGGGGGGACTACGAGCAGTACTTC.

The chain carries TRBV19 and TRBJ1-2; no firm D call. The CDR3 is made up of 15 amino acids. Germline loops: CDR1 LNHDA, CDR2 SQIVND (reference sequence). Trimming pared 6 bases from V and 2 bases from J, leaving 16 bases between. The CDR3 spells CASREASTANYGYTF. In DNA, the CDR3 is TGTGCCAGTAGGGAGGCGTCGACGGCAAACTATGGCTACACCTTC.

The chain uses TRBV7-9 and TRBJ2-7; no clear D gene. Germline CDR1 reads SEHNR; CDR2 reads FQNEAQ (reference sequence). The V end was cut by 4 bases, the J end by 3 bases, with 10 bases between. CDR3 length equals 13 residues. CDR3 coding DNA: TGTGCCAGCAGCTCGGCAAGCGTCTACGAGCAGTACTTC. It is translated as CASSSASVYEQYF.

This sequence joins TRBV4-2 and TRBJ2-2, with TRBD2 matching 10 bases. There are 14 residues in the CDR3. Trimming cost V 10 bases and J 8 bases; bases outside gene matches: 10. Germline values: CDR1 LGHNA, CDR2 YNFKEQ. CDR3 sequence: CATRSLAGEGELFF. The CDR3 DNA reads as TGTGCCACTCGGTCGCTAGCGGGGGAAGGGGAGCTGTTTTTT.

The table lists this clone with a count of one. The rearrangement links TRBV6-5 to TRBJ1-5, with 7 bases aligning to TRBD1. V shed 2 bases, J shed 2 bases, and the junction held 3 bases outside the gene matches. Germline V gene data show CDR1 as MNHEY and CDR2 as SVGAGI. This CDR3 is 15 amino acids long. The CDR3 loop is CASSYGGTGNQPQHF. DNA of the CDR3: TGTGCCAGCAGTTACGGGGGGACAGGCAATCAGCCCCAGCATTTT.

V is TRBV6-6 and J is TRBJ1-5, with 7 bases aligning to TRBD1. The V and J ends lost 6 bases and 0 bases, in that order; junction bases with no gene match: 8. CDR3 size: 16 residues. Germline values: CDR1 MNHNY, CDR2 SVGAGI (reference sequence). CDR3 nucleotide sequence: TGTGCCAGCAGCCTGAACAGGGGCCGTAGCAATCAGCCCCAGCATTTT. It specifies CASSLNRGRSNQPQHF.

This clone was recorded only once. V is TRBV29-1 and J is TRBJ1-1; D is possibly TRBD1 (6 bases). This CDR3 is built from 18 residues. Trimming removed 1 base from V and 0 bases from J, with 21 bases in between. Germline values: CDR1 SQVTM, CDR2 ANQGSEA. The chain's CDR3 is CSVEGPLGGGSMNTEAFF. For the CDR3, the DNA is TGCAGCGTTGAAGGACCCTTAGGGGGGGGGAGTATGAACACTGAAGCTTTCTTT.

The chain combines TRBV11-3 with TRBJ2-7; TRBD2 agrees at 11 bases. This CDR3 contains 13 residues. Unmatched junction bases numbered 7, after V lost 7 bases and J lost 8 bases. Per germline, CDR1 SGHNT and CDR2 YENEEA. This CDR3 is CASKVAGGIKQYF. The CDR3 DNA sequence: TGTGCCAGCAAAGTAGCGGGAGGGATCAAGCAGTACTTC.

The chain combines TRBV9 with TRBJ2-5; D perhaps matches TRBD2 (5 bases). The DNA end favors TRBJ2-7, so the J call may be wrong. Germline CDR1 SGDLS, CDR2 YYNGEE. This CDR3 contains 15 residues. The CDR3 region has the DNA TGTGCCAGCAGCGTAGGGGGTCGGGGTGAAGGCGAGCAGTACTTC. This translates into CASSVGGRGEGEQYF.

This clone was seen a few times. The genes are TRBV30 and TRBJ2-7; TRBD2 might be the D (7 bases). V was shortened by 4 bases and J by 6 bases, with 16 bases between the two germline ends. Germline V gene data show CDR1 as GTSNPN and CDR2 as SVGIG (reference sequence). This CDR3 has 13 residues. The DNA for the CDR3 is TGTGCCTGGACTAAGGGGGAGGGCCCCGAGCAGTACTTC. Its translation is CAWTKGEGPEQYF.

V and J are TRBV7-9 and TRBJ2-5; unclear D gene. V gave up 1 base and J gave up 4 bases, with 10 bases separating them. Germline CDR1 is SEHNR and CDR2 is FQNEAQ (reference sequence). This CDR3 is 14 amino acids long. The CDR3 DNA reads as TGTGCCAGCAGCTTAGTCGCCCGGAGAGAGACCCAGTACTTC. Translating it yields CASSLVARRETQYF.

In this sample, this clone turned up once. V gene TRBV5-1 combines with J gene TRBJ2-5; D gene unclear. The CDR3 totals 13 residues. The ends were cut back, 2 bases at V and 1 base at J, with 6 bases in the middle. Germline V gene data show CDR1 as SGHRS and CDR2 as YFSETQ. CDR3 protein: CASSFSSQETQYF. CDR3 in DNA: TGCGCCAGCAGCTTCTCTAGCCAAGAGACCCAGTACTTC.

The V gene is TRBV4-1, the J gene TRBJ2-5; 8 bases match TRBD1. J gave up 4 bases and V 0 bases, and 10 bases lay outside the gene matches. This CDR3 is 17 amino acids long. Germline CDR1 and CDR2: MGHRA and YSYEKL. CDR3 region: CASSQEGTGQMGETQYF. CDR3 nucleotide sequence: TGCGCCAGCAGCCAAGAGGGGACAGGCCAAATGGGAGAGACCCAGTACTTC.

The V and J genes are TRBV7-8 and TRBJ2-1; tentatively, D is TRBD2 (6 bases). The germline V gene has CDR1 SGHVS and CDR2 FQNEAQ. The V and J ends lost 5 bases and 2 bases respectively, with 19 bases between them. This CDR3 is 17 amino acids long. CDR3 protein: CASSLPESSGTYNEQFF. In DNA form, the CDR3 reads TGTGCCAGCAGCCTCCCTGAGAGTAGCGGTACCTACAATGAGCAGTTCTTC.

This rearrangement joins TRBV7-9 to TRBJ2-2; D remains ambiguous. V lost 1 base to trimming and J lost 6 bases, with 9 bases between them. CDR1 is SEHNR and CDR2 is FQNEAQ in the germline V gene (reference sequence). This CDR3 has 14 amino acids. The CDR3 region has the DNA TGTGCCAGCAGCTTAGGTAGTTCGGCCGGGGAGCTGTTTTTT. It specifies CASSLGSSAGELFF.

This chain joins TRBV5-4 and TRBJ2-5; TRBD2 aligns across 8 bases. The V gene's germline CDR1 is SGHNT and CDR2 YYREEE (reference sequence). V shed 2 bases and J 0 bases; nucleotides not matched to a gene: 6. The CDR3 is made up of 16 amino acids. The CDR3 region has the DNA TGTGCCAGCAGCTTAAGCGGGGGCGCATACCAAGAGACCCAGTACTTC. This codes for CASSLSGGAYQETQYF.

In its sample, this clone was seen a few times. The chain recombines TRBV9 with TRBJ1-2; D perhaps matches TRBD1 (5 bases). CDR3 length: 14 residues. The germline CDR1 and CDR2 sequences are SGDLS and YYNGEE. Trimming took 0 bases from V and 6 from J, leaving 12 bases between them. CDR3 residues: CASSVAAGGNGYTF. The CDR3 coding sequence is TGTGCCAGCAGCGTAGCGGCGGGGGGGAATGGCTACACCTTC.

The chain carries TRBV19 and TRBJ2-3; no definite D call. Trimming cost V 4 bases and J 3 bases, with 8 bases left between them. Germline loops: CDR1 LNHDA, CDR2 SQIVND (reference sequence). CDR3 length: 13 amino acids. The CDR3 reads CASSTPLTDTQYF. The DNA of the CDR3 is TGTGCCAGTAGTACCCCCTTAACAGATACGCAGTATTTT.

This sequence joins TRBV15 and TRBJ2-7, with D possibly matching TRBD1 (6 bases). V gave up 5 bases and J gave up 0 bases, with 23 bases separating them. CDR3 length equals 18 residues. Germline V gene data show CDR1 as LNHNV and CDR2 as YYDKDF (reference sequence). The CDR3 protein is CATSPEPLTGHISYEQYF. CDR3 coding DNA: TGTGCCACCAGCCCCGAGCCCTTGACAGGCCATATCTCCTACGAGCAGTACTTC.

This clone was detected only a few times. The chain couples TRBV30 to TRBJ1-2; possible D gene TRBD1, 5 bases. This CDR3 is 13 amino acids long. Germline lookup yields CDR1 GTSNPN and CDR2 SVGIG (reference sequence). Trimming shortened V by 2 bases and J by 3 bases, and 10 bases separated the two germline ends. The CDR3 protein is CAWSQGGDYGYTF. The CDR3 bases are TGTGCCTGGAGTCAAGGAGGGGACTATGGCTACACCTTC.

This clone was detected only a few times. This chain joins TRBV5-6 and TRBJ2-5; TRBD2 might be the D (6 bases). Germline-derived CDR1 and CDR2 are SGHDT and YYEEEE. The CDR3 totals 15 residues. V gave up 4 bases and J gave up 4 bases, with 17 bases separating them. The CDR3 loop is CASSPRRMGGETQYF. The DNA of the CDR3 is TGTGCCAGCAGCCCGAGGAGGATGGGAGGAGAGACCCAGTACTTC.

This clone occurred once. The genes are TRBV27 and TRBJ1-3, with a tentative D call TRBD1 (6 bases). In germline, CDR1 is MNHEY, CDR2 SMNVEV (reference sequence). The CDR3 is 16 amino acids. The germline V and J ends were trimmed by 2 bases and 1 base, with 12 bases remaining between them. The CDR3 loop is CASSLRGAGSGNTIYF. CDR3 DNA: TGTGCCAGCAGTTTACGGGGGGCAGGTTCTGGAAACACCATATATTTT.